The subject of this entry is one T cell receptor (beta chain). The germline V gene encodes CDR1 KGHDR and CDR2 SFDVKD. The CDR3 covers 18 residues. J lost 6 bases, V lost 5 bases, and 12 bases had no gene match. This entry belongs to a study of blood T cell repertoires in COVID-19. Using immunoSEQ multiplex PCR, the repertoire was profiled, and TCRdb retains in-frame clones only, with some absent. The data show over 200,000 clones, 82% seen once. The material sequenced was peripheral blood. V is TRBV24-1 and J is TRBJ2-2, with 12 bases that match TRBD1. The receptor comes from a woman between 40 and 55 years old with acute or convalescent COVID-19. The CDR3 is CATSGSYTGQGAPGELFF. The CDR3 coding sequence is TGTGCCACCAGTGGTTCATATACGGGACAGGGGGCCCCCGGGGAGCTGTTTTTT.